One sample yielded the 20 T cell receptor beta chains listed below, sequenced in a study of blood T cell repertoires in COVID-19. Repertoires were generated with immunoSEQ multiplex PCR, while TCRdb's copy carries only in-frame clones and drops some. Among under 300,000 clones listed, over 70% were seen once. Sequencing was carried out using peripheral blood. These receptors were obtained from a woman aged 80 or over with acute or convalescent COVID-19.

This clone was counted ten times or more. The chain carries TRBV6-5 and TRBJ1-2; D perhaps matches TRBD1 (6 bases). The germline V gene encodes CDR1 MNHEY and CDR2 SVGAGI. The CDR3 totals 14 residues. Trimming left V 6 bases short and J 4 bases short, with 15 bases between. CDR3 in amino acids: CASRGHGAGYGYTF. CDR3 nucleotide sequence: TGTGCCAGCAGGGGACACGGGGCAGGCTATGGCTACACCTTC.

This CDR3 is CASSPAGTGYETQYF. CDR3 in DNA: TGTGCCAGCAGCCCAGCCGGGACAGGGTACGAGACCCAGTACTTC. This sequence joins TRBV3-1 (or the pseudogene TRBV3-2) and TRBJ2-5; 9 bases line up with TRBD1. This CDR3 has 15 residues. CDR1 and CDR2 from the germline V gene are LGHDT and YNNKEL (reference sequence). V dropped 4 bases and J dropped 5; count of bases not matched to a gene: 8.

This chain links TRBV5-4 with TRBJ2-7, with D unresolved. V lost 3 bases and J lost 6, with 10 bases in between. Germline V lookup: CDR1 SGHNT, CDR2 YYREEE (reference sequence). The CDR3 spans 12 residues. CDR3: CASSSNSAEQYF. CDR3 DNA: TGTGCCAGCAGCTCTAACAGTGCCGAGCAGTACTTC.

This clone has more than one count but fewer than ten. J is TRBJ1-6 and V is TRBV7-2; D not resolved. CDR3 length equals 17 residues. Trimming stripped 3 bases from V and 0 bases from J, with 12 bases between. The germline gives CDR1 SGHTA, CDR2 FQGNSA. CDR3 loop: CASSFRTGSSYNSPLHF. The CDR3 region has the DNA TGTGCCAGCAGCTTCCGGACGGGGAGCTCCTATAATTCACCCCTCCACTTT.

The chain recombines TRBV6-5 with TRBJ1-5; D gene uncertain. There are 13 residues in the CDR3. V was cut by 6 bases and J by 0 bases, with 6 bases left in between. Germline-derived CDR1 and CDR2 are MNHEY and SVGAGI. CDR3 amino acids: CASRLISNQPQHF. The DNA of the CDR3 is TGTGCCAGCAGACTGATTAGCAATCAGCCCCAGCATTTT.

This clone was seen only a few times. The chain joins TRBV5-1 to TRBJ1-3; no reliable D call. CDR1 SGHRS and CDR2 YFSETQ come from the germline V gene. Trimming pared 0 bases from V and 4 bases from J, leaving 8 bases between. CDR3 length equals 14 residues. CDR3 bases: TGCGCCAGCAGCTTGGCCGGGATGGGAAACACCATATATTTT. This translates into CASSLAGMGNTIYF. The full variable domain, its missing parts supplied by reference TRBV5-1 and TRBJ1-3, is KAGVTQTPRYLIKTRGQQVTLSCSPISGHRSVSWYQQTPGQGLQFLFEYFSETQRNKGNFPGRFSGRQFSNSRSEMNVSTLELGDSALYLCASSLAGMGNTIYFGEGSWLTVV.

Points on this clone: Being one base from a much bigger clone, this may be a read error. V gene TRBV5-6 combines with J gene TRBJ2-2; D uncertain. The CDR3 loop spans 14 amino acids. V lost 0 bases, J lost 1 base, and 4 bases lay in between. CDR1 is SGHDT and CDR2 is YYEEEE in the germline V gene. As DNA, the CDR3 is TGTGCCAGCAGCTTGGGACAGAACACCGGGGAGCTGTTTTTT. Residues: CASSLGQNTGELFF.

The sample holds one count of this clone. CDR3 protein: CASSPPGQGSNTIYF. CDR3 nucleotide sequence: TGCGCCAGCAGCCCTCCGGGACAGGGGTCCAACACCATATATTTT. The V gene is TRBV4-1, the J gene TRBJ1-3; 10 bases match TRBD1. In germline, CDR1 is MGHRA, CDR2 YSYEKL. J gave up 7 bases and V 4 bases, and 7 bases lay outside the gene matches. This CDR3 has 15 amino acids.

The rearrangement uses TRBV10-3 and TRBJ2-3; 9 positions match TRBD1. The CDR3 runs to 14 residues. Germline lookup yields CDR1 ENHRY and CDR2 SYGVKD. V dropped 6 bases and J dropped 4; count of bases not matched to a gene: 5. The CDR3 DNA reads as TGTGCCATCAGCACCCGGACAGGGGCAGATACGCAGTATTTT. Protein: CAISTRTGADTQYF.

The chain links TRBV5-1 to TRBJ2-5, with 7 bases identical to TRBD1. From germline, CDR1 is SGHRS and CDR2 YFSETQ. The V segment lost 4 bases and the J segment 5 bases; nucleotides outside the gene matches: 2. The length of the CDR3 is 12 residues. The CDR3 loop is CASSRGQETQYF. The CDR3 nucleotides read TGCGCCAGCAGCAGGGGGCAGGAGACCCAGTACTTC. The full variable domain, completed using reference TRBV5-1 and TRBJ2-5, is KAGVTQTPRYLIKTRGQQVTLSCSPISGHRSVSWYQQTPGQGLQFLFEYFSETQRNKGNFPGRFSGRQFSNSRSEMNVSTLELGDSALYLCASSRGQETQYFGPGTRLLVL.

The CDR3 DNA is TGTGCCAGCAGAGCCGGGACTAGCGGGGGCTACGAGCAGTACTTC. It translates to CASRAGTSGGYEQYF. The chain recombines TRBV2 with TRBJ2-7; TRBD2 aligns across 14 bases. From germline, CDR1 is SNHLY and CDR2 FYNNEI. V lost 6 bases and J lost 3; bases outside the gene matches: 4. This CDR3 has 15 residues.

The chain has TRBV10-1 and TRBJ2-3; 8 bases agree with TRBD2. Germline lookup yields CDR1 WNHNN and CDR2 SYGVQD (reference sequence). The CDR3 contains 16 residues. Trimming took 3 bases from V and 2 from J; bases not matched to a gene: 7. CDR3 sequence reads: CASSDLLAGNTDTQYF. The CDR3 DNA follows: TGCGCCAGCAGTGACTTGTTAGCGGGGAACACAGATACGCAGTATTTT.

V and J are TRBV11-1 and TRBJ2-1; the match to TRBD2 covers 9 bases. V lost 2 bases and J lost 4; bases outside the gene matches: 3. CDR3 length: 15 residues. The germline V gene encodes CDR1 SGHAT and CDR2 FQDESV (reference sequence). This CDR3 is CASSLRTSAYNEQFF. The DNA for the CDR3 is TGTGCCAGCAGCTTAAGGACTAGCGCGTACAATGAGCAGTTCTTC.

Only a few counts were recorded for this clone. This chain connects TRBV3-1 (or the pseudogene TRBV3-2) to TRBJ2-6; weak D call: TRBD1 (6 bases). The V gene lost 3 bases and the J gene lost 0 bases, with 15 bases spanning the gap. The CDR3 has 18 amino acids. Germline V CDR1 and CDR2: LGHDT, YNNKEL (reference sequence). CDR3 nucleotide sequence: TGTGCCAGCAGCCAGGACAGCCTTGGGGGCTCTGGGGCCAACGTCCTGACTTTC. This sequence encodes CASSQDSLGGSGANVLTF.

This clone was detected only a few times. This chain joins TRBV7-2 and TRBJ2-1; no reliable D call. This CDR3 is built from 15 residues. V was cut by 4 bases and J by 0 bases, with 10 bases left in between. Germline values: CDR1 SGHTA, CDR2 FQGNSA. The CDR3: CASSSRRSSYNEQFF. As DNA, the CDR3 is TGTGCCAGCAGCTCACGACGGAGCTCCTACAATGAGCAGTTCTTC.

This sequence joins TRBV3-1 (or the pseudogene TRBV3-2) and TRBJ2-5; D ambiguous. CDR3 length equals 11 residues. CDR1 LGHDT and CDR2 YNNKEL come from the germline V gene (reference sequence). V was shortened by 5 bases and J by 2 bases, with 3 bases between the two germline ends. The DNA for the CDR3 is TGTGCCAGCAGCTCACAAGAGACCCAGTACTTC. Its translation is CASSSQETQYF.

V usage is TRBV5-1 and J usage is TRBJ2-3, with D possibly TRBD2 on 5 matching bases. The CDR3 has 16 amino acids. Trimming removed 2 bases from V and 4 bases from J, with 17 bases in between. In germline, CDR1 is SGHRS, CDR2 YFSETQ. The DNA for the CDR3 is TGCGCCAGCAGCTTTTCTAGCCTCGGAGGTCCAGATACGCAGTATTTT. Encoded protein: CASSFSSLGGPDTQYF.

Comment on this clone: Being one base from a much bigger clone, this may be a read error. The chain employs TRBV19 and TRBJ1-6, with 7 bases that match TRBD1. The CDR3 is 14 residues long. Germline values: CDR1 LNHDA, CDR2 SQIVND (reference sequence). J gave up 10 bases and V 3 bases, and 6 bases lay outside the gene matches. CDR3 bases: TGTGCCAGTAGTATTGACAGGGTCGGGTCACCCCTCCACTTT. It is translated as CASSIDRVGSPLHF.

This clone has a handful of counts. The CDR3 sequence is CASSTGSSYNSPLHF. DNA of the CDR3: TGTGCCAGCAGTACGGGGAGCTCCTATAATTCACCCCTCCACTTT. The chain uses TRBV7-2 and TRBJ1-6, with unresolved D. Germline loops: CDR1 SGHTA, CDR2 FQGNSA. The CDR3 consists of 15 residues. Trimming pared 6 bases from V and 0 bases from J, leaving 9 bases between.

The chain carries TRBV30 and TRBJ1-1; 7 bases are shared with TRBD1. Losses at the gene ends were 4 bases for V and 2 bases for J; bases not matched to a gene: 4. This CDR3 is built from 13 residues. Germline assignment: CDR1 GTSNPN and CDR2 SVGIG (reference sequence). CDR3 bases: TGTGCCTGGATGGGACAGCTAAACACTGAAGCTTTCTTT. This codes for CAWMGQLNTEAFF.